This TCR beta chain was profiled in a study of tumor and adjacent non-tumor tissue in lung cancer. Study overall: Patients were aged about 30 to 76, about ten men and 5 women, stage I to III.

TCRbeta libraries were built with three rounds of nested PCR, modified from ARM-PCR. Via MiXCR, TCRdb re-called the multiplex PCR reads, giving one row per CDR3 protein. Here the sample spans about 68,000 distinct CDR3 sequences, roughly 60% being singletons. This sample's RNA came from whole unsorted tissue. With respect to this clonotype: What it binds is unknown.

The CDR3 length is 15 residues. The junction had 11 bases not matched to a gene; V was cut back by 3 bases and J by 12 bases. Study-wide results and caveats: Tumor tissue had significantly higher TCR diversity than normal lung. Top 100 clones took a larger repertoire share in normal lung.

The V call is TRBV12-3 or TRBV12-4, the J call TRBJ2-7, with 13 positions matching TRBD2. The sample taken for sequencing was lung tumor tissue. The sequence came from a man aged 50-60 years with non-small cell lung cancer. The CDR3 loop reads CASSFPGLAGDEWYF. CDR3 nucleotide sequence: TGTGCCAGCAGTTTTCCAGGACTAGCGGGAGACGAGTGGTACTTC.